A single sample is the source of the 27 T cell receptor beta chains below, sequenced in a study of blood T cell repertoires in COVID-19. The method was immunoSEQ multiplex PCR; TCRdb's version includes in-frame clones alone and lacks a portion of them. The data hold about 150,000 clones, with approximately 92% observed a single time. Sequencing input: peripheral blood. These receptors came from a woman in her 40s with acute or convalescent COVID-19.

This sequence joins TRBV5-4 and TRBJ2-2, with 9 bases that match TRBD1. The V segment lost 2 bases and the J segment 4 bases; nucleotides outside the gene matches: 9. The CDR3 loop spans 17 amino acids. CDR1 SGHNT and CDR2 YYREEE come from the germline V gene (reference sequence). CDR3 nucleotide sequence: TGTGCCAGCAGCTTACCCGGGACAGGGATTGGCACCGGGGAGCTGTTTTTT. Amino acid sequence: CASSLPGTGIGTGELFF.

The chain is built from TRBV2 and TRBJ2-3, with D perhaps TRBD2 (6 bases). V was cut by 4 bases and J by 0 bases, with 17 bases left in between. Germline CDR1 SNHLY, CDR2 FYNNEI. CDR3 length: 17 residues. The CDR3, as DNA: TGTGCCAGCAGTGGTCTTCCGACCGGGGGAAGCACAGATACGCAGTATTTT. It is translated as CASSGLPTGGSTDTQYF.

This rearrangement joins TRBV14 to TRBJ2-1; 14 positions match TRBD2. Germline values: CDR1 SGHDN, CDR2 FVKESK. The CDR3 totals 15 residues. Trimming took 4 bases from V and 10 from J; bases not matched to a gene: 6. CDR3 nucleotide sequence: TGTGCCAGCAGCCGGGGACTAGCGGGAGAAACAGAGCAGTTCTTC. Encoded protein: CASSRGLAGETEQFF.

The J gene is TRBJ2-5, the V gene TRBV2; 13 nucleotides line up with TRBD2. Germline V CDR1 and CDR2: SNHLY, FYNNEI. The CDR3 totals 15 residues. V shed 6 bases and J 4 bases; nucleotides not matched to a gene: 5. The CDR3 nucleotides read TGTGCCAGCAGCGGACTAGCGGGGGCAACAGAGACCCAGTACTTC. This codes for CASSGLAGATETQYF.

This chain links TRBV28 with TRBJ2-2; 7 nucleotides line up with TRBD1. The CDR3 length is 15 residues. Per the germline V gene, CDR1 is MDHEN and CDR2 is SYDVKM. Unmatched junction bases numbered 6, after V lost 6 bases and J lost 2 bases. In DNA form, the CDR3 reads TGTGCCAGCAGCCTGGGACAGACCAACACCGGGGAGCTGTTTTTT. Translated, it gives CASSLGQTNTGELFF.

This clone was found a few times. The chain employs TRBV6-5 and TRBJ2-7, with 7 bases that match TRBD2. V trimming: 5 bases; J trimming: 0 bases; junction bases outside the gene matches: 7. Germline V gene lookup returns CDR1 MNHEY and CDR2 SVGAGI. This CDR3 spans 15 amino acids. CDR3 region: CASSQTSRNSYEQYF. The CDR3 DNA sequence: TGTGCCAGCAGTCAGACTAGCAGAAACTCCTACGAGCAGTACTTC.

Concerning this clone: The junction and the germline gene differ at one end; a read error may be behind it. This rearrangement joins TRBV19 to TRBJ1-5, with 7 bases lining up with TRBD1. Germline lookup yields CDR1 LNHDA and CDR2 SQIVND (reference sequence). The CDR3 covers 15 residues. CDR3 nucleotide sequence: TGTGCCAGTAGTATAGGAGGGGGCGCGATTCAGACCCAGCATTTT. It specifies CASSIGGGAIQTQHF.

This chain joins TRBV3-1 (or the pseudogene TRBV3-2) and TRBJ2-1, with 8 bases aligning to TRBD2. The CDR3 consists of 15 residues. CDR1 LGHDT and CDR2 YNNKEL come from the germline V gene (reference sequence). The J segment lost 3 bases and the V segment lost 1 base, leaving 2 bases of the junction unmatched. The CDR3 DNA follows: TGTGCCAGCAGCCAAGCTAGCGGGCTCTACAATGAGCAGTTCTTC. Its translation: CASSQASGLYNEQFF.

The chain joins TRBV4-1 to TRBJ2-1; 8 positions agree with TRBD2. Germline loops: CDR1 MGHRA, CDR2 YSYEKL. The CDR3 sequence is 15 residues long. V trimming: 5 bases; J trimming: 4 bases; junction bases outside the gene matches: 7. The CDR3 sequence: CASSDTSGKYNEQFF. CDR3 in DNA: TGCGCCAGCAGCGACACTAGCGGCAAGTACAATGAGCAGTTCTTC.

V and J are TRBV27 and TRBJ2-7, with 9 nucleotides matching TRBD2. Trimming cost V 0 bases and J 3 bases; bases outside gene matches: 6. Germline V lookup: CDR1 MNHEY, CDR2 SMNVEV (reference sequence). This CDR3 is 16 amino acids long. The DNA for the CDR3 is TGTGCCAGCAGTTTATCGGTGAGCGGGAGGATCTACGAGCAGTACTTC. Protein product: CASSLSVSGRIYEQYF.

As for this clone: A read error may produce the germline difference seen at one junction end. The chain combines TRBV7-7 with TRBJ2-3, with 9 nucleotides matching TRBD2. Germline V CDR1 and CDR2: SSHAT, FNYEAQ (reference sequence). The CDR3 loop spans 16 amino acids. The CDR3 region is CASSARSSGTADTQYF. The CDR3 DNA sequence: TGTGCTAGCAGCGCCAGATCTAGCGGGACAGCAGATACGCAGTATTTT.

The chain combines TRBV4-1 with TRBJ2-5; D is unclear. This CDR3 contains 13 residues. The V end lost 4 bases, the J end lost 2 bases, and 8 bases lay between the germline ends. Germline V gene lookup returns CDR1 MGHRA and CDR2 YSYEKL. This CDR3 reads CASSRARQETQYF. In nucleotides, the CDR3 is TGCGCCAGCAGCCGCGCCCGTCAAGAGACCCAGTACTTC.

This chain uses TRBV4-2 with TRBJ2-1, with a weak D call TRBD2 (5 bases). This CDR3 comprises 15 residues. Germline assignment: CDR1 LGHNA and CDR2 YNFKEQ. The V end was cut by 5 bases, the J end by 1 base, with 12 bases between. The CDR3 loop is CASSFRTGSYNEQFF. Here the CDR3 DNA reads TGTGCCAGCAGCTTTAGGACGGGGTCCTACAATGAGCAGTTCTTC.

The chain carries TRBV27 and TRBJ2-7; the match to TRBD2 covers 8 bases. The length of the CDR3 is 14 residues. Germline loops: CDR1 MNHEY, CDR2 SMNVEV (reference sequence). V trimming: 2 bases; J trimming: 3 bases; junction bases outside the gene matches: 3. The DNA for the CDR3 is TGTGCCAGCAGTTTACAGCGGGAGTACTACGAGCAGTACTTC. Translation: CASSLQREYYEQYF.

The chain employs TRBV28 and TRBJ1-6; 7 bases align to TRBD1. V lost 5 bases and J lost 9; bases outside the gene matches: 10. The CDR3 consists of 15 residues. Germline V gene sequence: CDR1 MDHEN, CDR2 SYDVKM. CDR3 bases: TGTGCCAGCAGTGTAAGACAGGGTTCGGGTTCACCCCTCCACTTT. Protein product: CASSVRQGSGSPLHF.

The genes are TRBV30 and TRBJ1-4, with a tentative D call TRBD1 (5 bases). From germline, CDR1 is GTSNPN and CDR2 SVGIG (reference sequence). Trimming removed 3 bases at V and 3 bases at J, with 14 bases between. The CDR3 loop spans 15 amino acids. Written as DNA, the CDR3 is TGTGCCTGGAGCGTCGGGGGGGGTGCTAATGAAAAACTGTTTTTT. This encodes CAWSVGGGANEKLFF.

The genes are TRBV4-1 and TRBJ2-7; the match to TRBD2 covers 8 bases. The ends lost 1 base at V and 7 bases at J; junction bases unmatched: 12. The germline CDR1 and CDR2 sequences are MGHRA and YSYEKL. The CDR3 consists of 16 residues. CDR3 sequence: CASSQGGTAGVIEQYF. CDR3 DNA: TGCGCCAGCAGCCAAGGTGGAACAGCGGGAGTTATTGAGCAGTACTTC.

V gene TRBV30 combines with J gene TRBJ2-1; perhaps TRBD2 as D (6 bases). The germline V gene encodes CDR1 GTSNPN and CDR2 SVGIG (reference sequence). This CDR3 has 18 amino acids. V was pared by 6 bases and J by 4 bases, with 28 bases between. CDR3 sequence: CACGVGRSRDPPYNEQFF. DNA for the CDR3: TGTGCCTGCGGTGTGGGGAGGTCCCGGGACCCACCTTACAATGAGCAGTTCTTC.

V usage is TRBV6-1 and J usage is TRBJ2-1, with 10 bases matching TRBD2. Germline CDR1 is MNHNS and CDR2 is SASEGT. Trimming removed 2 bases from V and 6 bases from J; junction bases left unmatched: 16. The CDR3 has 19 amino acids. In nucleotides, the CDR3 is TGTGCCAGCAGTGAACGGCTAGCGGGAGAATCGAGGCGGTTCAATGAGCAGTTCTTC. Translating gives CASSERLAGESRRFNEQFF.

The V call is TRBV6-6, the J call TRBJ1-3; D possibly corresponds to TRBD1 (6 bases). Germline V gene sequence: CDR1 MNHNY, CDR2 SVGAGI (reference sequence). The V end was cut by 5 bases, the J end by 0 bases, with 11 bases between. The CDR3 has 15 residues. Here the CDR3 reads CASSQDRNSGNTIYF. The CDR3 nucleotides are TGTGCCAGCAGTCAAGACAGGAACTCTGGAAACACCATATATTTT.

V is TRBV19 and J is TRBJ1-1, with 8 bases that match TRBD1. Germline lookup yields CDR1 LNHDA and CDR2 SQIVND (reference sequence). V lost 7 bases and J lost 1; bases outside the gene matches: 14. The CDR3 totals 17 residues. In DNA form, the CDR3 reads TGTGCCAGTATTCTCGAACCAGGGGGCTACGGGAACACTGAAGCTTTCTTT. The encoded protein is CASILEPGGYGNTEAFF.

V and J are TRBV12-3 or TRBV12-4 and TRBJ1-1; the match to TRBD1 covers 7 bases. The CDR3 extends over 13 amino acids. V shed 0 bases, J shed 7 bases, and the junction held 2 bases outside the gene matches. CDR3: CASSLAGGNEAFF. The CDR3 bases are TGTGCCAGCAGTTTAGCAGGGGGCAATGAAGCTTTCTTT.

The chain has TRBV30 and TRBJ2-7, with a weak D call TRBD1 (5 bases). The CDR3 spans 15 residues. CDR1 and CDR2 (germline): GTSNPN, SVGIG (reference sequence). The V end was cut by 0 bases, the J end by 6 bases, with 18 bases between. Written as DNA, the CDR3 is TGTGCCTGGAGTGTATCGCTGCCAGGGCTGGTCGAGCAGTACTTC. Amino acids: CAWSVSLPGLVEQYF.

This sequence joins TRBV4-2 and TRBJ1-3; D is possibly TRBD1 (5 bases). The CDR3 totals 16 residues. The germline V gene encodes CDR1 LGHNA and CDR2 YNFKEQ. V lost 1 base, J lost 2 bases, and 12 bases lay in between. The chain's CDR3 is CASSQVGRVTGNTIYF. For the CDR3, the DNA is TGTGCCAGCAGCCAAGTTGGCAGGGTAACTGGAAACACCATATATTTT.

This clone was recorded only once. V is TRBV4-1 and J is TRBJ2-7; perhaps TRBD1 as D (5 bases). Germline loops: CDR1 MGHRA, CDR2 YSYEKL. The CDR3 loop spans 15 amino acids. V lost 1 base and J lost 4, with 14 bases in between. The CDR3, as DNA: TGCGCCAGCAGCCAAGTTAAGGGGAAAGGGTACGAGCAGTACTTC. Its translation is CASSQVKGKGYEQYF.

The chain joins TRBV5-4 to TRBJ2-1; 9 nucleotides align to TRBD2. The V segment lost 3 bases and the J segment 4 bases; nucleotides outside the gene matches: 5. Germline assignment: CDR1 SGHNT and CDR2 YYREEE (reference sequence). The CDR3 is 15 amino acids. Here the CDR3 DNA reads TGTGCCAGCAGCTCGACTAGCGGAGAGTACAATGAGCAGTTCTTC. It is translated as CASSSTSGEYNEQFF.

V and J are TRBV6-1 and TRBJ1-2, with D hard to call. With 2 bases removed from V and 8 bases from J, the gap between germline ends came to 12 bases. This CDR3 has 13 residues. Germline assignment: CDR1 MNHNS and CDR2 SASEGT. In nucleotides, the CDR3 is TGTGCCAGCAGTGAATCAGATTTCTGGGGCTACACCTTC. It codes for CASSESDFWGYTF.